The following is a TCR beta chain sequence with its context. Its antigen target is currently unknown. No base qualities exist here, and no much larger clone lies one base off it. This record comes from a study of blood T cell repertoires in COVID-19 (TCRdb year 2020). The study in broad terms: Samples covering the acute and convalescent phases of COVID-19 were provided by collaborators in the United States, Italy and Spain. Sample metadata almost always included a de-identified subject ID, COVID-19 status, age in years and sex. Samples came from the ongoing ImmuneRACE study (first 160 participants) plus 1,254 subjects from 6 global collaborators. The prospective study material was composed of cDNA or gDNA derived from T cells, B-cell-depleted T cells, or PBMCs. The dataset comprised deeply sampled blood TCRbeta repertoires from subjects exposed to, actively infected with, or recovered from COVID-19. Where available, HLA class I and class II types were taken from metadata supplied by the sample provider and were not determined by assay-based typing. The repertoires were released in a freely available public database meant as a resource for research on the immune response to SARS-CoV-2.

TCRbeta CDR3 regions were amplified from genomic DNA by means of the immunoSEQ Assay, a bias-controlled multiplex PCR. Turning to the authors' computational methods: Nucleated cell counts per sample were estimated from amplification of reference gene primers within the assay. Sequence reads were collapsed and filtered to measure the absolute abundance of every unique TCRbeta CDR3 rearrangement. Productive Simpson clonality was computed per sample as the square root of Simpson's diversity index over productive rearrangements. This immuneACCESS table, as held by TCRdb, lists in-frame sequences with V and J called but not all clones. Of the missing ones, under half trace to an unresolved V gene in checked studies; the others have no known cause. V, J and clone size are those of that table, while D and trimming were read from the DNA. For this sample the table gives some 160,000 clones, of which around four fifths were detected only once. Of the sample, around a fifth falls within the top ten clones.

Findings and caveats that apply to the study as a whole: Clinical and demographic metadata were provided uncurated, with the amount varying by source and participant.

Another Seattle source contributed samples from volunteer blood donors who had recovered from COVID-19. Whole blood was collected in K2EDTA tubes by collaborating institutions according to the institutions' own protocols. For TCRbeta analysis, collaborators shipped samples as frozen whole blood, isolated PBMCs, or DNA extracted from either of those sample types. The germline V gene (reference sequence) supplies CDR1 LNHDA and CDR2 SQIVND. The CDR3 numbers 12 residues from cysteine through phenylalanine. The entry retains the CDR3 DNA only, 36 bases that are in frame from base 1. The trim is 4 bases for V and 5 bases for J, with a gap of 9 bases between the germline ends.

The specimen was peripheral blood. This TCR was recovered from a woman in her sixties or seventies who had recovered from COVID-19. The chain is assembled from TRBV19 and TRBJ2-7; a confident D gene designation cannot be given. The sequenced DNA is TGTGCCAGTAGTACCGACCGGGACGAGCAGTACTTC. It specifies CASSTDRDEQYF.